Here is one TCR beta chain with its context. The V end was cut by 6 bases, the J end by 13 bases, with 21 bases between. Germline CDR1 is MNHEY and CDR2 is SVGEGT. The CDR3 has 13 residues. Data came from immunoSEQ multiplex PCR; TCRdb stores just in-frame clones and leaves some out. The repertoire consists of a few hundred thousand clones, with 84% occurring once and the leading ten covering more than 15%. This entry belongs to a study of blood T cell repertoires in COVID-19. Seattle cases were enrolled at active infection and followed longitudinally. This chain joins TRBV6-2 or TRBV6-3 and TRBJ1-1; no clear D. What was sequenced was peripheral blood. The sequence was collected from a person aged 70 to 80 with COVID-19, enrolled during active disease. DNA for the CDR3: TGTGCCAGCAGCCTCATCGCGGGAAGGTACGATTTCTTT. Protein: CASSLIAGRYDFF.